This T cell receptor (beta chain) was documented in a study of T cells in Graves' hyperthyroidism and ophthalmopathy. Points from the study as a whole: Most thyroid clonotypes that were expanded above 0.001 also turned up in blood.

The table lists this clonotype with many counts. The antigen is unknown. The TCR beta CDR3 regions underwent amplification using RNA transcripts as the source. First-round RT-PCR targeting the TCR CDR3 was performed with the HTBI primer set. One entry per CDR3 protein, called by TCRdb with MiXCR from the multiplex PCR reads. This table holds approximately 620,000 distinct CDR3 sequences, roughly 14% found once. The CDR3 has 14 residues. V was shortened by 0 bases and J by 0 bases, with 9 bases between the two germline ends. Germline values: CDR1 DFQATT, CDR2 SNEGSKA (reference sequence). Input material: blood. This TCR came from a young woman with Graves' hyperthyroidism that later progressed to Graves' ophthalmopathy. The rearrangement joins TRBV20-1 to TRBJ2-7; D unclear. The CDR3 spells CSARDATSSYEQYF. CDR3 nucleotide sequence: TGCAGTGCTAGAGATGCGACATCCTCCTACGAGCAGTACTTC.